The present T cell receptor beta chain was sequenced within a study of cytomegalovirus exposure and HLA in healthy donors. Study-level results: A later analysis reportedly identified an Asian-associated ancestry cluster as carrying fewer N-insertions than the approximately 670-donor mean. Presence/absence analysis assumed near-uniform sequencing depth across donors.

The PCR was carried out with 60 Vbeta primers and 13 Jbeta primers. Produced via immunoSEQ multiplex PCR; TCRdb's table is partial and in-frame only. The sample includes roughly 150,000 clones, approximately 80% of them seen just once. Despite likely unrecorded immune exposures, the donors were nominally healthy at the time of sampling. On this clone itself: Its specificity is not known.

The CDR3 runs to 15 residues. J gave up 0 bases and V 4 bases, and 5 bases lay outside the gene matches. Germline CDR1 and CDR2: SGHNT and YENEEA. The receptor was isolated from a man aged 40-55 years in good health and CMV-seronegative. Material for sequencing was PBMCs. V gene TRBV11-3 combines with J gene TRBJ1-1; 7 bases align to TRBD1. The CDR3 DNA reads as TGTGCCAGCAGCTACCAGACAGGGCTGAACACTGAAGCTTTCTTT. Encoded protein: CASSYQTGLNTEAFF.